The sequence of this T cell receptor (beta chain) was determined in a study of blood T cell repertoires in COVID-19 (dated by TCRdb to the early 2020s). Regarding the study in general: Collaborator samples came from the United States, Italy and Spain and covered acute and convalescent phases of COVID-19. Subjects who had been exposed to COVID-19, were actively infected with it, or had recovered from it provided the deeply sampled blood TCRbeta repertoires that made up the dataset. The repertoires were made available in a free public database intended to serve as a resource for research on the immune response to SARS-CoV-2. Where available, HLA class I and class II types were obtained from metadata supplied by the sample provider rather than from assay-based typing. The material from the prospective study consisted of cDNA or gDNA derived from T cells, B-cell-depleted T cells, or PBMCs. The sample metadata nearly always contained a de-identified subject ID, COVID-19 status, age in years and sex. The samples were drawn from the first 160 participants of the ongoing ImmuneRACE study and from over 950 subjects provided by 6 global collaborators.

Here is what the overall study found, with its caveats: How much clinical and demographic metadata was included differed by source and by participant, and the metadata was provided uncurated.

CDR1 SGDLS and CDR2 YYNGEE were looked up in the germline V gene. The CDR3 numbers 15 residues from cysteine through phenylalanine. Only CDR3 DNA remains: 45 bases, in frame from the first base. V and J are truncated by 0 bases and 5 bases respectively, leaving an intervening sequence of 14 bases. Comments on this clone: Its antigen target is currently unknown. No base quality information exists; no much larger clone differs at one position.

The immunoSEQ Assay, a bias-controlled multiplex PCR, was used to amplify TCRbeta CDR3 regions from genomic DNA. The paper's data handling went like this. The number of nucleated cells in each sample was estimated by amplification of reference gene primers within the assay. Sequence reads were collapsed and filtered to measure the absolute abundance of every unique TCRbeta CDR3 rearrangement. Productive Simpson clonality was computed per sample as the square root of Simpson's diversity index over productive rearrangements. TCRdb stores this immuneACCESS table with in-frame sequences only. Part of the clones is absent; in the studies checked, under half of the shortfall reflects unresolved V genes, and no reason is known for the rest. V, J and clone size are those of that table, while D and trimming were read from the DNA. For this sample there are 250,000 to 300,000 clones; just over 90% appear just once. Clones ranked in the top ten supply 2% to 2.5% of the sample.

Participants in the prospective study were aged roughly 18 to 100 years, lived in about two dozen United States geographic areas, and enrolled through a virtual design. Cohort assignment in the prospective study relied on participant-reported clinical history from a screening survey and a study questionnaire. In the prospective study, mobile phlebotomists collected whole blood, serum and a nasopharyngeal or oropharyngeal swab from each participant. Over a roughly 2-month period, participants in the prospective study had the option of providing additional blood draws and questionnaires. Prospective study blood samples were shipped either frozen or at room temperature before DNA extraction.

This chain is built from TRBV9 and TRBJ2-5; no D gene call is confident. The clonotype comes from a woman between 35 and 50 years old with acute COVID-19. Sequencing input: PBMCs or T cells enriched from blood (not recorded which). CDR3 sequence: CASSVGSVSGETQYF. The sequenced DNA: TGTGCCAGCAGCGTAGGGTCCGTGTCCGGGGAGACCCAGTACTTC.